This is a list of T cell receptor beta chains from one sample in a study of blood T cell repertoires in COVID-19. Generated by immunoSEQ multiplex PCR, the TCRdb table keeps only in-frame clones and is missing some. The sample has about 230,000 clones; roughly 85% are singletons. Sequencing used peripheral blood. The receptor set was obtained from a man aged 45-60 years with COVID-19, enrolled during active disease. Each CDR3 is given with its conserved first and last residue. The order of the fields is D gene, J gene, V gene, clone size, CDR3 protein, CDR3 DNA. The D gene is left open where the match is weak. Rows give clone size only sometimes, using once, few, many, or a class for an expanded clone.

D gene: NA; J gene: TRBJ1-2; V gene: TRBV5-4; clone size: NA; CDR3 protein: CASSQDTNYGYTF; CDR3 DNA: TGTGCCAGCAGCCAGGATACTAACTATGGCTACACCTTC
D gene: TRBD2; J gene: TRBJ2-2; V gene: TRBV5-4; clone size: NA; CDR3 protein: CASSPSRGGKNTGELFF; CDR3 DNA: TGTGCCAGCAGCCCGAGTCGGGGGGGCAAGAACACCGGGGAGCTGTTTTTT
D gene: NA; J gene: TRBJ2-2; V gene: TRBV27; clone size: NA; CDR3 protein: CASSFPGGKELFF; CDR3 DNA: TGTGCCAGCAGTTTCCCGGGGGGCAAGGAGCTGTTTTTT
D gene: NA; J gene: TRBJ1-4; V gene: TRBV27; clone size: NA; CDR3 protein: CASSFKGATNEKLFF; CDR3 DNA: TGTGCCAGCAGTTTTAAGGGAGCAACTAATGAAAAACTGTTTTTT
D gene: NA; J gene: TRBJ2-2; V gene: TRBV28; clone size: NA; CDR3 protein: CANLEATGELFF; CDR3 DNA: TGTGCCAACCTAGAGGCCACCGGGGAGCTGTTTTTT
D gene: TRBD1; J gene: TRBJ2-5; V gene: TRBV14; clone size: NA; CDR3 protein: CASSPNPSRQGWETQYF; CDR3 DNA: TGTGCCAGCAGCCCCAACCCATCCAGACAGGGGTGGGAGACCCAGTACTTC
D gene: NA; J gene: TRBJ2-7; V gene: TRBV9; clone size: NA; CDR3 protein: CASSAPPSTETYEQYF; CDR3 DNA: TGTGCCAGCAGCGCCCCACCTTCGACAGAGACCTACGAGCAGTACTTC
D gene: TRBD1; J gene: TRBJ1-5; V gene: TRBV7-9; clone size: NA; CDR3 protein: CASSQQVRDRVGQPQHF; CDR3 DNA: TGTGCCAGCAGCCAGCAGGTTCGGGACAGGGTTGGTCAGCCCCAGCATTTT
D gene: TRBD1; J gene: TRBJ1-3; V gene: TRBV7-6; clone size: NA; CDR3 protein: CASSLGQGAAGNTIYF; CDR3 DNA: TGTGCCAGCAGCTTAGGGCAGGGGGCCGCTGGAAACACCATATATTTT
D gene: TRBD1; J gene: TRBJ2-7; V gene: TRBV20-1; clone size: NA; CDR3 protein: CSAGTGVEQYF; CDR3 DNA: TGCAGTGCTGGAACAGGGGTCGAGCAGTACTTC
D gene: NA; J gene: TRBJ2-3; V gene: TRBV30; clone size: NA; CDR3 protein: CAWSRQTGPHTQYF; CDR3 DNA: TGTGCCTGGAGTCGCCAGACAGGACCCCATACGCAGTATTTT
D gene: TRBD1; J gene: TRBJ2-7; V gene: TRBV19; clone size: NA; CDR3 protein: CASSPRDRGFYEQYF; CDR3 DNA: TGTGCCAGTAGTCCTAGGGACAGGGGATTCTACGAGCAGTACTTC
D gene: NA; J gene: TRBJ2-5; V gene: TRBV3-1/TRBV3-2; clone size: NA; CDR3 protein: CASSQTSGETQYF; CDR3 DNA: TGTGCCAGCAGCCAAACCTCGGGTGAGACCCAGTACTTC
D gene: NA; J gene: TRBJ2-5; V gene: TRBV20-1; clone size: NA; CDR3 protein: CSASPRGHYQETQYF; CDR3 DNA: TGCAGTGCTAGTCCGCGGGGCCACTACCAAGAGACCCAGTACTTC
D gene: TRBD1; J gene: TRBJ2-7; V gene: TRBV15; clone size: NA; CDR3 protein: CATSRTGTGFYEQYF; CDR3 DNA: TGTGCCACCAGCAGAACCGGGACAGGGTTCTACGAGCAGTACTTC
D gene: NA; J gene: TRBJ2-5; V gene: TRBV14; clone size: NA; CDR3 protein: CASSQVAGYQETQYF; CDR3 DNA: TGTGCCAGCAGCCAAGTCGCAGGGTACCAAGAGACCCAGTACTTC
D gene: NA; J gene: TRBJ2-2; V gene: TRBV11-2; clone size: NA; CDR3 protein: CASSPTNTGELFF; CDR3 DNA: TGTGCCAGCAGTCCCACTAACACCGGGGAGCTGTTTTTT
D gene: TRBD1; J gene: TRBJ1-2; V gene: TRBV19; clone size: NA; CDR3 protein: CASSWTGDYGYTF; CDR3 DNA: TGTGCCAGTAGTTGGACAGGGGACTATGGCTACACCTTC
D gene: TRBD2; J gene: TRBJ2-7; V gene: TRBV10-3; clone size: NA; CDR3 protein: CAIGTSGPYEQYF; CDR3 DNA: TGTGCCATCGGGACTAGCGGGCCCTACGAGCAGTACTTC
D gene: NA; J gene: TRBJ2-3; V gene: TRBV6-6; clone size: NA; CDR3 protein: CASSSLDGTQYF; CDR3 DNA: TGTGCCAGCAGTTCACTTGATGGTACGCAGTATTTT
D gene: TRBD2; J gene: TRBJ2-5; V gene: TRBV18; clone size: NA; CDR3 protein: CASSPRGGEETQYF; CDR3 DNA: TGTGCCAGCTCACCTCGGGGGGGCGAAGAGACCCAGTACTTC
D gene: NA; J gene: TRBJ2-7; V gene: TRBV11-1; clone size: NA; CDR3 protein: CASSSRIERIHEQYF; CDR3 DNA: TGTGCCAGCAGCTCCCGGATCGAGCGGATCCACGAGCAGTACTTC
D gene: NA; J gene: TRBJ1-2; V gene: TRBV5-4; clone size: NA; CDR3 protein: CASSLFRGSYGYTF; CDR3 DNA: TGTGCCAGCAGCTTATTCCGGGGGAGCTATGGCTACACCTTC
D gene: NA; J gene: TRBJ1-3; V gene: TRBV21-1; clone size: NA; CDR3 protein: CHPWGPATGNTIYF; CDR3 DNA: TGTCACCCTTGGGGGCCGGCGACTGGAAACACCATATATTTT
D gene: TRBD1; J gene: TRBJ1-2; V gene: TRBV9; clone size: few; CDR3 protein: CASSARGQGGEYGYTF; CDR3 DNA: TGTGCCAGCAGCGCGAGGGGACAGGGGGGAGAGTATGGCTACACCTTC